This TCR beta chain was recorded in a study of control samples from healthy donors and cancer patients. Some clones are missing from TCRdb's copy, which holds only in-frame ones; the method was immunoSEQ multiplex PCR. The sample has about 150,000 clones; approximately 96% are singletons. The trim removed 8 bases at V and 4 bases at J, leaving 11 bases unmatched. This CDR3 is 15 amino acids long. Germline CDR1 and CDR2: MDHEN and SYDVKM. V usage is TRBV28 and J usage is TRBJ2-1; 7 bases map to TRBD1. Sequencing used blood. The receptor was isolated from a man aged 40-50 years in good health. CDR3 amino acids: CASYSPGTAYNEQFF. In DNA, the CDR3 is TGTGCCAGCTATTCCCCCGGGACAGCATACAATGAGCAGTTCTTC.